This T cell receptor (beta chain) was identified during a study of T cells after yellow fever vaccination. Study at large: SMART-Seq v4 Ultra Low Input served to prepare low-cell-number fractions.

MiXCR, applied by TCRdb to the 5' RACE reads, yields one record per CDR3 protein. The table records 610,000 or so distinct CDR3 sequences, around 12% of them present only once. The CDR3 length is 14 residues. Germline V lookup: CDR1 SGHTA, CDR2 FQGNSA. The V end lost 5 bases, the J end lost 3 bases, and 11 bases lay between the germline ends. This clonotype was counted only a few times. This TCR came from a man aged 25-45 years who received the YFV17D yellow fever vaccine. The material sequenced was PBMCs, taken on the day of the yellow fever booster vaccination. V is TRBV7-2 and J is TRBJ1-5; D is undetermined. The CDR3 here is CASSPRLLNQPQHF. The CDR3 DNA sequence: TGTGCCAGCAGCCCCAGACTTCTCAATCAGCCCCAGCATTTT.